A single sample is the source of the 7 T cell receptor beta chains below, sequenced in a study of cytomegalovirus exposure and HLA in healthy donors. Some clones are missing from TCRdb's copy, which holds only in-frame ones; the method was immunoSEQ multiplex PCR. The top ten clones hold roughly 2% of a sample with hundreds of thousands of clones, roughly 91% of them seen once. Sample: PBMCs. The receptors shown here come from a woman under 30 in good health and CMV-seropositive.

This rearrangement joins TRBV19 to TRBJ2-7; TRBD2 matches at 7 bases. The junction had 12 bases not matched to a gene; V was cut back by 10 bases and J by 3 bases. Germline CDR1 LNHDA, CDR2 SQIVND (reference sequence). CDR3 size: 14 residues. The CDR3 region is CATRWGGSDYEQYF. For the CDR3, the DNA is TGTGCCACTCGATGGGGCGGGAGCGACTACGAGCAGTACTTC.

The chain has TRBV7-6 and TRBJ2-1, with a possible D match to TRBD2 (7 bases). The V and J ends lost 6 bases and 1 base respectively, with 22 bases between them. The CDR3 spans 18 residues. CDR1 and CDR2 from the germline V gene are SGHVS and FNYEAQ. The CDR3 DNA follows: TGTGCCAGCAGGAACCCCGGGGCGGGGGCAGATTCCTACAATGAGCAGTTCTTC. This sequence encodes CASRNPGAGADSYNEQFF.

The J gene is TRBJ2-7, the V gene TRBV2; 8 nucleotides align to TRBD2. V was pared by 6 bases and J by 0 bases, with 7 bases of the junction left unmatched. The CDR3 has 15 residues. The germline CDR1 and CDR2 sequences are SNHLY and FYNNEI. CDR3 nucleotides: TGTGCCAGCAGCGAGACTAGCGCCGACTCCTACGAGCAGTACTTC. It specifies CASSETSADSYEQYF. The whole variable domain, remainder taken from reference TRBV2 and TRBJ2-7, is EPEVTQTPSHQVTQMGQEVILRCVPISNHLYFYWYRQILGQKVEFLVSFYNNEISEKSEIFDDQFSVERPDGSNFTLKIRSTKLEDSAMYFCASSETSADSYEQYFGPGTRLTVT.

The gene calls are TRBV19 and TRBJ1-2, with a possible D match to TRBD1 (6 bases). The V and J ends lost 5 bases and 8 bases respectively, with 15 bases between them. The germline CDR1 and CDR2 sequences are LNHDA and SQIVND (reference sequence). This CDR3 region has 13 residues. CDR3 protein: CASSPGQGLGYTF. The CDR3 DNA sequence: TGTGCCAGTAGTCCCGGGCAGGGGTTGGGCTACACCTTC.

The chain recombines TRBV11-2 with TRBJ1-5; D ambiguous. The CDR3 has 15 amino acids. The germline gives CDR1 SGHAT, CDR2 FQNNGV. V was cut by 2 bases and J by 3 bases, with 11 bases left in between. In DNA, the CDR3 is TGTGCCAGCAGCTTATCTGGAGGGTACAATCAGCCCCAGCATTTT. This gives the protein CASSLSGGYNQPQHF.

This clone was recorded a few times. The chain combines TRBV2 with TRBJ2-2; D might be TRBD2 (5 bases). This CDR3 is 14 amino acids long. Germline V gene data show CDR1 as SNHLY and CDR2 as FYNNEI. Deletions cut 6 bases from V and 6 bases from J, with 14 bases between. The chain's CDR3 is CASREEEIAGELFF. The DNA for the CDR3 is TGTGCCAGCAGGGAGGAAGAGATCGCCGGGGAGCTGTTTTTT. Looking up the rest from reference TRBV2 and TRBJ2-2 gives the full variable domain: EPEVTQTPSHQVTQMGQEVILRCVPISNHLYFYWYRQILGQKVEFLVSFYNNEISEKSEIFDDQFSVERPDGSNFTLKIRSTKLEDSAMYFCASREEEIAGELFFGEGSRLTVL.

This chain links TRBV19 with TRBJ2-1; 7 positions match TRBD2. J lost 6 bases, V lost 2 bases, and 7 bases had no gene match. This CDR3 comprises 15 residues. The germline CDR1 and CDR2 sequences are LNHDA and SQIVND (reference sequence). The DNA for the CDR3 is TGTGCCAGTAGTATATCAGCTAGCGGTGGCAATGAGCAGTTCTTC. Amino acids: CASSISASGGNEQFF.